The 10 T cell receptor beta chains listed next were all sequenced from one sample in a study of shared clonotypes between healthy human individuals. Libraries were prepared by immunoSEQ multiplex PCR; TCRdb keeps only in-frame clonotypes and omits some of them. The sample records roughly 2 million clones, 90% to 96% being singletons. Sample: naive CD4+ T cells sorted from blood. Subset specified: CD45RA+ positively selected. The receptor source for this set is a man aged 18 to 29 in good health.

The chain couples TRBV5-5 to TRBJ2-7, with D tentatively TRBD1 or TRBD2 (5 bases each). Germline V gene sequence: CDR1 SGHKS, CDR2 YYEKEE (reference sequence). The CDR3 is 15 residues long. V was trimmed by 4 bases and J by 3 bases, leaving 17 bases between them. In nucleotides, the CDR3 is TGTGCCAGCAGCACGGGACCGGGTGGCTACTACGAGCAGTACTTC. This gives the protein CASSTGPGGYYEQYF. Full variable domain (rest looked up from reference TRBV5-5 and TRBJ2-7): DAGVTQSPTHLIKTRGQQVTLRCSPISGHKSVSWYQQVLGQGPQFIFQYYEKEERGRGNFPDRFSARQFPNYSSELNVNALLLGDSALYLCASSTGPGGYYEQYFGPGTRLTVT.

The chain carries TRBV27 and TRBJ2-6; no reliable D call. The CDR3 runs 13 residues. V was cut by 8 bases and J by 4 bases, with 9 bases left in between. CDR1 and CDR2 from the germline V gene are MNHEY and SMNVEV (reference sequence). The CDR3 DNA reads TGTGCCAGCTCTTCCAGGGGGGCCAACGTCCTGACTTTC. It encodes CASSSRGANVLTF.

The chain combines TRBV29-1 with TRBJ2-1; 10 bases fit TRBD2. Germline V lookup: CDR1 SQVTM, CDR2 ANQGSEA. J lost 3 bases, V lost 2 bases, and 1 base had no gene match. There are 14 residues in the CDR3. The CDR3 is CSVETSGVYNEQFF. The CDR3 bases are TGCAGCGTTGAAACTAGCGGGGTCTACAATGAGCAGTTCTTC.

CDR3 coding DNA: TGTGCCAGCAGCTTAGAATTACTAGCGGGTGGTACCGGGGAGCTGTTTTTT. It specifies CASSLELLAGGTGELFF. The chain employs TRBV7-2 and TRBJ2-2; TRBD2 matches 9 bases. CDR3 length equals 17 residues. The germline V gene encodes CDR1 SGHTA and CDR2 FQGNSA. The junction had 8 bases not matched to a gene; V was cut back by 1 base and J by 5 bases.

The chain carries TRBV7-2 and TRBJ1-5; D is ambiguous. Deletions cut 0 bases from V and 7 bases from J, with 13 bases between. CDR3 length equals 15 residues. CDR1 is SGHTA and CDR2 is FQGNSA in the germline V gene. The CDR3 protein is CASSLAISGKQPQHF. CDR3 in DNA: TGTGCCAGCAGCTTAGCGATTTCCGGGAAACAGCCCCAGCATTTT.

The CDR3 DNA sequence: TGTGCCAGCAGCTTAGCGACTGATAGCAATCAGCCCCAGCATTTT. This encodes CASSLATDSNQPQHF. The chain recombines TRBV7-9 with TRBJ1-5; D is undetermined. The CDR3 runs 15 residues. Germline lookup yields CDR1 SEHNR and CDR2 FQNEAQ (reference sequence). Trimming removed 0 bases at V and 0 bases at J, with 6 bases between.

The CDR3 nucleotides read TGTGCCAGCAGCTTAGATATTTGGGGACAGGGGAACTATGGCTACACCTTC. Translating it yields CASSLDIWGQGNYGYTF. The rearrangement links TRBV11-2 to TRBJ1-2; 10 bases are shared with TRBD1. The CDR3 runs to 17 residues. Germline-derived CDR1 and CDR2 are SGHAT and FQNNGV. The J segment lost 2 bases and the V segment lost 0 bases, leaving 6 bases of the junction unmatched.

The chain employs TRBV5-5 and TRBJ2-5; 9 nucleotides match TRBD2. Germline V gene data show CDR1 as SGHKS and CDR2 as YYEKEE (reference sequence). With V trimmed by 0 bases and J by 7 bases, 7 bases remained unmatched. The CDR3 loop spans 15 amino acids. The CDR3 DNA reads as TGTGCCAGCAGCTTGGAAGCGGGAGGCTGGCCGACCCAGTACTTC. Translation gives CASSLEAGGWPTQYF.

This chain joins TRBV9 and TRBJ2-7; D is undetermined. Trimming removed 4 bases from V and 6 bases from J, with 20 bases in between. CDR1 and CDR2 from the germline V gene are SGDLS and YYNGEE. The CDR3 has 15 residues. The CDR3: CASSRDTLPLLEQYF. CDR3 sequence (DNA): TGTGCCAGCAGCCGTGACACCCTCCCCCTCCTCGAGCAGTACTTC.

The chain uses TRBV5-4 and TRBJ2-1; 8 bases match TRBD2. Germline lookup yields CDR1 SGHNT and CDR2 YYREEE (reference sequence). V lost 2 bases to trimming and J lost 0 bases; unmatched junction nucleotides: 7. This CDR3 has 17 amino acids. The CDR3 DNA follows: TGTGCCAGCAGCTTAGACCTGAGCGGGAGCTCCTACAATGAGCAGTTCTTC. It yields the protein CASSLDLSGSSYNEQFF.